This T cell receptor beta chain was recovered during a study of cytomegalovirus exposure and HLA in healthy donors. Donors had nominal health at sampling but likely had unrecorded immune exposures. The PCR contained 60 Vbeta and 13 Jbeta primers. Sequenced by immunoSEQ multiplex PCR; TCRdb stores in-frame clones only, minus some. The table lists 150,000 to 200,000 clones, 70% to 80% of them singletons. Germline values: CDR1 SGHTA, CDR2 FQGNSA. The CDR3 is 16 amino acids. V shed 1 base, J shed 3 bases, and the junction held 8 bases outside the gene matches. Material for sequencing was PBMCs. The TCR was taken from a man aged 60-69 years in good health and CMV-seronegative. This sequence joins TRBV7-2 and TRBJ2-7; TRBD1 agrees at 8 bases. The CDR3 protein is CASSLGGQANLYEQYF. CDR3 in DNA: TGTGCCAGCAGCTTAGGGGGACAGGCGAATCTCTACGAGCAGTACTTC.